The 23 T cell receptor beta chains in this list originate from one sample, sequenced in a study of blood T cell repertoires in COVID-19. Produced via immunoSEQ multiplex PCR; TCRdb's table is partial and in-frame only. The table includes 300,000 to 450,000 clones, about 85% detected once. The sequenced material came from peripheral blood. The receptors derive from a woman under 30 with acute or convalescent COVID-19.

The chain couples TRBV7-9 to TRBJ2-5; 12 nucleotides align to TRBD1. This CDR3 region has 16 residues. The ends lost 5 bases at V and 4 bases at J; junction bases unmatched: 8. In germline, CDR1 is SEHNR, CDR2 FQNEAQ (reference sequence). CDR3 sequence: CASSTTGQGARETQYF. The CDR3 DNA follows: TGTGCCAGCAGCACGACGGGACAGGGGGCGCGAGAGACCCAGTACTTC.

In the case of this clone: At one end the junction does not follow the germline gene, possibly because of a read error. V gene TRBV7-9 combines with J gene TRBJ2-3; D gene uncertain. This CDR3 spans 8 amino acids. CDR1 and CDR2 from the germline V gene are SEHNR and FQNEAQ (reference sequence). The DNA for the CDR3 is TGTGCCAGCAGCCCGGTAACTTTT. Protein product: CASSPVTF.

This sequence joins TRBV30 and TRBJ1-5; D may be TRBD1 (6 bases). This CDR3 region has 14 residues. The germline gives CDR1 GTSNPN, CDR2 SVGIG (reference sequence). The ends were cut back, 0 bases at V and 3 bases at J, with 9 bases in the middle. The CDR3 DNA sequence: TGTGCCTGGAGTGTACAGGGTCTCAATCAGCCCCAGCATTTT. Amino acid sequence: CAWSVQGLNQPQHF.

This clone was seen many times. CDR3 amino acids: CASRPSGHIYEQYF. DNA for the CDR3: TGTGCCAGCAGACCCTCGGGACACATTTACGAGCAGTACTTC. This chain connects TRBV27 to TRBJ2-7, with D possibly TRBD1 on 6 matching bases. This CDR3 has 14 amino acids. Trimming stripped 6 bases from V and 4 bases from J, with 16 bases between. CDR1 and CDR2 from the germline V gene are MNHEY and SMNVEV (reference sequence).

This rearrangement joins TRBV28 to TRBJ1-1; 8 positions agree with TRBD1. Unmatched junction bases numbered 22, after V lost 4 bases and J lost 3 bases. The CDR3 has 20 residues. Looked up from germline, CDR1 is MDHEN and CDR2 is SYDVKM. This chain's CDR3 is CASSSNLRLGDRRGDTEAFF. In DNA, the CDR3 is TGTGCCAGCAGTTCTAATCTACGCCTGGGGGACAGGAGAGGGGACACTGAAGCTTTCTTT.

The chain joins TRBV19 to TRBJ2-5; the D gene is possibly TRBD1 (6 bases). Germline values: CDR1 LNHDA, CDR2 SQIVND (reference sequence). The CDR3 loop spans 15 amino acids. The ends were cut back, 4 bases at V and 0 bases at J, with 12 bases in the middle. CDR3 region: CASSSIRDNQETQYF. As DNA, the CDR3 is TGTGCCAGTAGTAGTATTCGGGACAACCAAGAGACCCAGTACTTC.

This rearrangement joins TRBV7-9 to TRBJ1-4; perhaps TRBD1 as D (5 bases). This CDR3 spans 16 amino acids. The germline V gene encodes CDR1 SEHNR and CDR2 FQNEAQ (reference sequence). The V gene lost 0 bases and the J gene lost 7 bases, with 15 bases spanning the gap. CDR3 sequence: CASSLALDSWGEKLFF. CDR3 coding DNA: TGTGCCAGCAGCTTAGCGCTAGACAGTTGGGGTGAAAAACTGTTTTTT.

The chain is built from TRBV9 and TRBJ2-3; TRBD2 aligns across 9 bases. The CDR3 is 16 amino acids. Trimming at V came to 1 base and at J to 1 base, leaving 4 bases not matched to a gene. Per germline, CDR1 SGDLS and CDR2 YYNGEE. The CDR3 DNA follows: TGTGCCAGCAGCGTAAATTTAGCGGGGGGCACAGATACGCAGTATTTT. This sequence encodes CASSVNLAGGTDTQYF.

The CDR3 sequence is CASSIGGSSYNEQFF. The CDR3 bases are TGTGCCAGCAGCATCGGGGGGAGCTCCTACAATGAGCAGTTCTTC. The chain carries TRBV11-2 and TRBJ2-1; TRBD2 agrees at 7 bases. The CDR3 consists of 15 residues. Germline CDR1 reads SGHAT; CDR2 reads FQNNGV. V was clipped by 5 bases and J by 0 bases; unmatched bases: 4.

V is TRBV2 and J is TRBJ1-1, with 7 nucleotides matching TRBD1. This CDR3 has 11 amino acids. V trimming: 11 bases; J trimming: 10 bases; junction bases outside the gene matches: 10. Per the germline V gene, CDR1 is SNHLY and CDR2 is FYNNEI. The CDR3 coding sequence is TGTGCCCCCGCCGACAGGGACGGAGCTTTCTTT. Protein product: CAPADRDGAFF.

The V gene is TRBV19, the J gene TRBJ2-3; 7 nucleotides align to TRBD2. The CDR3 has 16 residues. The V segment lost 3 bases and the J segment 2 bases; nucleotides outside the gene matches: 8. CDR1 and CDR2 (germline): LNHDA, SQIVND (reference sequence). The CDR3 DNA follows: TGTGCCAGTAGTATGACCCCAGCGGGGTACACAGATACGCAGTATTTT. Translating gives CASSMTPAGYTDTQYF.

The chain links TRBV2 to TRBJ1-3, with 9 bases identical to TRBD1. With 3 bases clipped from V and 2 bases from J, the junction kept 5 bases outside the gene matches. From germline, CDR1 is SNHLY and CDR2 FYNNEI. This CDR3 is built from 16 residues. The CDR3 sequence: CASSDTGQGTGNTIYF. The CDR3 DNA reads TGTGCCAGCAGTGATACGGGACAGGGAACTGGAAACACCATATATTTT.

The chain couples TRBV28 to TRBJ2-1, with 11 bases that match TRBD2. Germline V gene lookup returns CDR1 MDHEN and CDR2 SYDVKM. V shed 6 bases and J 3 bases; nucleotides not matched to a gene: 10. CDR3 length: 17 amino acids. The DNA of the CDR3 is TGTGCCAGCAGCCCGGGACTAGCGGATACCCTCTACAATGAGCAGTTCTTC. It specifies CASSPGLADTLYNEQFF.

This chain links TRBV6-6 with TRBJ1-6, with 9 bases that match TRBD1. CDR1 and CDR2 from the germline V gene are MNHNY and SVGAGI (reference sequence). This CDR3 has 13 residues. V lost 8 bases and J lost 6; bases outside the gene matches: 2. The CDR3 nucleotides are TGTGCCAGCCGGGACAGGGTTAATTCACCCCTCCACTTT. Protein: CASRDRVNSPLHF.

The chain has TRBV11-2 and TRBJ2-5; 13 bases are a match to TRBD2. Germline CDR1 reads SGHAT; CDR2 reads FQNNGV. After removal of 5 bases from V and 4 bases from J, the junction contained 4 bases not matched to a gene. CDR3 length: 15 amino acids. The CDR3 spells CASSLRTSGRETQYF. The CDR3 nucleotides read TGTGCCAGCAGCCTTCGGACTAGCGGGAGAGAGACCCAGTACTTC.

The chain has TRBV4-2 and TRBJ1-5; D is ambiguous. This CDR3 has 14 residues. Between the trimmed V and J ends, which lost 0 bases and 7 bases, there was a span of 10 bases. In germline, CDR1 is LGHNA, CDR2 YNFKEQ. CDR3 nucleotide sequence: TGTGCCAGCAGCCAAGAGTCACAATACCAGCCCCAGCATTTT. Encoded protein: CASSQESQYQPQHF.

The CDR3 protein is CASSAQRLYEQYF. For the CDR3, the DNA is TGTGCCAGCAGTGCTCAGAGGCTCTACGAGCAGTACTTC. The J gene is TRBJ2-7, the V gene TRBV2, with D hard to call. Germline CDR1 reads SNHLY; CDR2 reads FYNNEI. The CDR3 is 13 residues long. Trimming took off 4 bases at V and 3 bases at J, with 10 bases between the two ends.

As to this clone: The same CDR3 can be traced to other DNA sequences in this sample. V usage is TRBV11-2 and J usage is TRBJ1-5; TRBD1 might be the D (5 bases). The CDR3 extends over 13 amino acids. Germline lookup yields CDR1 SGHAT and CDR2 FQNNGV. Trimming removed 5 bases from V and 3 bases from J, with 8 bases in between. The CDR3 is CASSPDTNQPQHF. Here the CDR3 DNA reads TGTGCCAGCAGCCCGGACACCAATCAGCCCCAGCATTTT.

V is TRBV18 and J is TRBJ2-1; 7 nucleotides match TRBD1. Trimming cost V 6 bases and J 0 bases; bases outside gene matches: 2. The germline V gene has CDR1 KGHSH and CDR2 LQKENI. The CDR3 has 14 residues. In DNA form, the CDR3 reads TGTGCCAGCTCGGGGGACAGCTCCTACAATGAGCAGTTCTTC. This gives the protein CASSGDSSYNEQFF.

The V and J genes are TRBV28 and TRBJ1-2; a possible D gene is TRBD1 (5 bases). From germline, CDR1 is MDHEN and CDR2 SYDVKM. This CDR3 has 14 amino acids. Trimming stripped 3 bases from V and 8 bases from J, with 16 bases between. Here the CDR3 DNA reads TGTGCCAGCAGTTTGGGAGGGGCCCTTATGGGCTACACCTTC. It specifies CASSLGGALMGYTF.

This clone appeared a single time. In DNA form, the CDR3 reads TGTGCCAGCAGGCCTGACAGGGCGGGAAACTATGGCTACACCTTC. Protein sequence: CASRPDRAGNYGYTF. The rearrangement links TRBV28 to TRBJ1-2, with TRBD1 matching 7 bases. The CDR3 runs to 15 residues. The trim removed 6 bases at V and 2 bases at J, leaving 9 bases unmatched. CDR1 MDHEN and CDR2 SYDVKM come from the germline V gene.

J is TRBJ1-1 and V is TRBV2; D not certain. The V gene's germline CDR1 is SNHLY and CDR2 FYNNEI. The CDR3 totals 14 residues. V was cut by 7 bases and J by 1 base, with 13 bases left in between. CDR3 sequence: CASISRAGNTEAFF. The CDR3 DNA reads as TGTGCCAGCATTTCGAGGGCAGGGAACACTGAAGCTTTCTTT.

The chain carries TRBV10-3 and TRBJ1-6, with 9 bases fitting TRBD1. The CDR3 loop spans 16 amino acids. The ends lost 1 base at V and 9 bases at J; junction bases unmatched: 7. From germline, CDR1 is ENHRY and CDR2 SYGVKD. The CDR3 reads CAISELRQGGGSPLHF. The CDR3 DNA sequence: TGTGCCATCAGTGAGTTAAGACAGGGGGGCGGTTCACCCCTCCACTTT.